Shown below are 3 T cell receptor beta chains from a single sample sequenced in a study of T-cell reconstitution after alpha-beta-depleted transplantation in children. For TCRbeta, the library was prepared with unique molecular identifiers. TCRdb reprocessed the PCR reads via MiXCR and lists one record per CDR3 protein. The table includes 550,000 to 800,000 distinct CDR3 sequences, about an eighth detected once. Sequencing was performed on PBMCs, taken before TCRalphabeta/CD19-depleted stem cell transplant. The receptor source for this set is a girl aged 2-9 years with congenital amegakaryocytic thrombocytopenia, due to receive a stem cell transplant.

This clonotype was seen many times. The rearrangement links TRBV5-1 to TRBJ2-7; D not certain. This CDR3 comprises 15 residues. Trimming took 0 bases from V and 0 from J, leaving 10 bases between them. The germline CDR1 and CDR2 sequences are SGHRS and YFSETQ. In DNA form, the CDR3 reads TGCGCCAGCAGCTTGGGTACAGCTACCTCCTACGAGCAGTACTTC. Its protein is CASSLGTATSYEQYF.

This clonotype was detected many times. The chain employs TRBV20-1 and TRBJ1-4, with D tentatively TRBD1 (5 bases). Trimming took 5 bases from V and 8 from J, leaving 15 bases between them. Germline CDR1 DFQATT, CDR2 SNEGSKA (reference sequence). The CDR3 is made up of 13 amino acids. In nucleotides, the CDR3 is TGCAGTGCTTTGTCGGGGGTGCAAGAAAAACTGTTTTTT. Amino acids: CSALSGVQEKLFF.

On this clonotype: A clone one base away is much larger, so this may be a read error. V usage is TRBV27 and J usage is TRBJ2-1, with D uncertain. The V gene's germline CDR1 is MNHEY and CDR2 SMNVEV (reference sequence). This CDR3 spans 15 amino acids. The V end lost 7 bases, the J end lost 0 bases, and 13 bases lay between the germline ends. This CDR3 is CASNVAVSSYNEQFF. CDR3 in DNA: TGTGCCAGCAACGTCGCGGTAAGCTCCTACAATGAGCAGTTCTTC.